This T cell receptor beta chain was retrieved from a study of cytomegalovirus exposure and HLA in healthy donors. Overall study results and limits: With further analysis later on, most CMV-associated TCR beta chains appeared HLA-restricted.

On this clone: Antigen specificity is unknown.

CDR1 is SEHNR, CDR2 FQNEAQ, per germline (reference sequence). The CDR3 is 14 amino acids. Between the trimmed V and J ends, which lost 5 bases and 8 bases, there was a span of 15 bases. Amplification used 60 Vbeta primers and 13 Jbeta primers. Here immunoSEQ multiplex PCR was the method, and the copy in TCRdb shows in-frame clones only, minus some. Here the sample spans over 70,000 clones, 80% being singletons. The chain carries TRBV7-9 and TRBJ1-4, with a possible D match to TRBD1 (6 bases). This receptor was obtained from a woman aged 45-65 years in good health and CMV-seropositive. What was sequenced was PBMCs. CDR3 nucleotides: TGTGCCAGCAGCCGACGGGGGGCTGGGGAAAAACTGTTTTTT. Translation: CASSRRGAGEKLFF. Looking up the rest from reference TRBV7-9 and TRBJ1-4 gives the full variable domain: DTGVSQNPRHKITKRGQNVTFRCDPISEHNRLYWYRQTLGQGPEFLTYFQNEAQLEKSRLLSDRFSAERPKGSFSTLEIQRTEQGDSAMYLCASSRRGAGEKLFFGSGTQLSVL.